Only a few counts were recorded for the clone carrying this T cell receptor (beta chain). The antigen remains undetermined. TCRdb keeps only in-frame clones here, not all; method: immunoSEQ multiplex PCR. The table lists about 1.1 million clones, around 77% of them singletons. Researchers partitioned CD4+ cells into CD45RA+ naive and CD45RA-negative memory subsets. V was clipped by 8 bases and J by 2 bases, with 22 bases between them. Germline CDR1 reads MDHEN; CDR2 reads SYDVKM. This CDR3 has 16 residues. The source of the sample is a study of shared clonotypes between healthy human individuals. Overall study findings and caveats: Generally, estimated richness proved larger in naive subsets than it did in memory subsets. Rarefaction exposed incomplete sorted-subset sequencing despite large depth. Of the naive CD4 clonotypes, approximately 5% were shared across a handful of donors.

The sequence derives from a young man in good health. Some clones in this sample may be carry-over from other donors' samples. The rearrangement links TRBV28 to TRBJ2-7, with a tentative D call TRBD1 (6 bases). The sequenced sample consisted of memory CD4+ T cells from PBMCs. Documented subset: CD45RA-negative fraction. The CDR3 coding sequence is TGTGCCAGCCGTCTTTTGGACGGGACACAAACCTACGAGCAGTACTTC. Protein sequence: CASRLLDGTQTYEQYF.